This T cell receptor (beta chain) derives from a study of blood T cell repertoires in COVID-19. Study as a whole: Spain, Italy and the United States supplied samples that represented acute and convalescent COVID-19. From T cells, B-cell-depleted T cells, or PBMCs came the material, which was cDNA or gDNA.

Per the original data handling: Cell counts per sample came from amplifying reference gene primers. Clones were sequenced by immunoSEQ multiplex PCR, and TCRdb holds only the in-frame ones, with some missing. V and J calls and clone size are given by that table; D and trimming were obtained from the DNA. This sample carries about 250,000 clones, around 81% of them seen once, and the ten largest clones take over 5.5%. The J segment lost 0 bases and the V segment lost 3 bases, leaving 6 bases of the junction unmatched. Germline lookup yields CDR1 MDHEN and CDR2 SYDVKM. The CDR3 length is 17 residues. The sample was peripheral blood. The rearrangement uses TRBV28 and TRBJ2-5, with 11 bases identical to TRBD1. This TCR was recovered from a woman in her sixties with active or convalescent COVID-19. As DNA, the CDR3 is TGTGCCAGCAGTTTGGGGCGGGACAGGGGGTACCAAGAGACCCAGTACTTC. Its protein product is CASSLGRDRGYQETQYF.